This T cell receptor beta chain was obtained from a study of blood T cell repertoires in COVID-19. Study summary: There were acute and convalescent COVID-19 samples, and they came from the United States, Italy and Spain. Sources were T cells, B-cell-depleted T cells, or PBMCs; the material itself was cDNA or gDNA.

A few counts support this clone. Original methodology: It was from reference gene primer amplification that nucleated cell counts were estimated. Clones were read by immunoSEQ multiplex PCR, and TCRdb kept only the in-frame ones, dropping some. V, J and clone size reflect that table, while D and trimming were determined from the DNA. Altogether about 130,000 clones are present, around 80% being singletons, with the ten largest covering about 4%. The CDR3 is 13 amino acids. V lost 9 bases and J lost 3; bases outside the gene matches: 3. The sequenced material came from peripheral blood. This chain connects TRBV12-3 or TRBV12-4 to TRBJ1-5; 9 nucleotides align to TRBD1. This TCR was recovered from a woman in her fifties or sixties with acute or convalescent COVID-19. The DNA of the CDR3 is TGTGCCAGTGGACAGGGGATCAATCAGCCCCAGCATTTT. This sequence encodes CASGQGINQPQHF.